These 29 T cell receptor beta chains were all obtained from the same sample, sequenced in a study of response to subunit inactivated influenza vaccine. TCRdb recomputed calls from the RT-PCR reads with MiXCR, one row per CDR3 protein. The sample holds 750,000 to 850,000 distinct CDR3 sequences, around a sixth seen once. The material was PBMCs from blood, obtained approximately 5 days after vaccination. The receptors stem from a middle-aged man who received an inactivated influenza vaccine.

CDR3 residues: CASSYTGYYEQYF. CDR3 nucleotide sequence: TGTGCCAGCAGTTATACAGGGTACTACGAGCAGTACTTC. The J gene is TRBJ2-7, the V gene TRBV7-2, with D possibly TRBD1 on 6 matching bases. Germline V gives CDR1 SGHTA, CDR2 FQGNSA. The length of the CDR3 is 13 residues. Trimming took 6 bases from V and 3 from J, leaving 12 bases between them. Full variable domain (missing parts from reference TRBV7-2 and TRBJ2-7): GAGVSQSPSNKVTEKGKDVELRCDPISGHTALYWYRQSLGQGLEFLIYFQGNSAPDKSGLPSDRFSAERTGGSVSTLTIQRTQQEDSAVYLCASSYTGYYEQYFGPGTRLTVT.

This clonotype was seen a handful of times. J is TRBJ2-2 and V is TRBV6-2 or TRBV6-3; D call uncertain. Germline assignment: CDR1 MNHEY and CDR2 SVGEGT. The CDR3 is made up of 13 amino acids. V gave up 5 bases and J gave up 3 bases, with 7 bases separating them. CDR3 residues: CASSPFYTGELFF. The DNA of the CDR3 is TGTGCCAGCAGTCCCTTCTACACCGGGGAGCTGTTTTTT.

The J gene is TRBJ2-7, the V gene TRBV5-6; D perhaps matches TRBD1 (5 bases). Germline CDR1 reads SGHDT; CDR2 reads YYEEEE. The CDR3 covers 14 residues. V was cut by 4 bases and J by 2 bases, with 13 bases left in between. The CDR3 nucleotides read TGTGCCAGCAGCCTAGGGGCGGATACCTACGAGCAGTACTTC. It is translated as CASSLGADTYEQYF.

This clonotype was observed a handful of times. The V gene is TRBV20-1, the J gene TRBJ2-7; 9 bases are shared with TRBD1. After removal of 3 bases from V and 4 bases from J, the junction contained 7 bases not matched to a gene. This CDR3 region has 14 residues. Per the germline V gene, CDR1 is DFQATT and CDR2 is SNEGSKA (reference sequence). CDR3 region: CSARGQGGLYEQYF. The CDR3 nucleotides are TGCAGTGCTAGGGGACAGGGTGGTTTGTACGAGCAGTACTTC.

This clonotype was detected a few times. V gene TRBV28 combines with J gene TRBJ2-7, with D perhaps being TRBD1 or TRBD2 (6 bases each). From germline, CDR1 is MDHEN and CDR2 SYDVKM. The CDR3 covers 16 residues. V was trimmed by 6 bases and J by 3 bases, leaving 21 bases between them. The CDR3 nucleotides are TGTGCCAGCAGCCCATCCCGGGGGCAGGGAGGCTACGAGCAGTACTTC. Its protein is CASSPSRGQGGYEQYF.

The chain combines TRBV4-2 with TRBJ2-7; a possible D gene is TRBD1 (5 bases). V was pared by 0 bases and J by 3 bases, with 15 bases between. Germline V gives CDR1 LGHNA, CDR2 YNFKEQ. The CDR3 extends over 16 amino acids. CDR3 region: CASSQDNLGVRYEQYF. CDR3 DNA sequence: TGTGCCAGCAGCCAAGATAACCTAGGGGTTCGCTACGAGCAGTACTTC.

This clonotype has just a few counts. The chain is built from TRBV6-1 and TRBJ2-7, with 11 bases fitting TRBD2. V lost 5 bases to trimming and J lost 2 bases; unmatched junction nucleotides: 8. The CDR3 runs to 16 residues. Germline values: CDR1 MNHNS, CDR2 SASEGT. In DNA form, the CDR3 reads TGTGCCAGCAGTCCACTTCTAGCGGGAGGTACCTACGAGCAGTACTTC. Protein: CASSPLLAGGTYEQYF.

This clonotype was recorded a few times. J is TRBJ2-7 and V is TRBV18; 11 nucleotides line up with TRBD1. The CDR3 consists of 15 residues. V dropped 6 bases and J dropped 3; count of bases not matched to a gene: 7. Germline loops: CDR1 KGHSH, CDR2 LQKENI. The CDR3 region is CASSSQGQGGYEQYF. For the CDR3, the DNA is TGTGCCAGCTCGTCTCAGGGACAGGGGGGCTACGAGCAGTACTTC.

This clonotype came up a few times. The V call is TRBV7-9, the J call TRBJ2-7; D may be TRBD2 (6 bases). CDR3 length: 12 amino acids. Trimming took 5 bases from V and 7 from J, leaving 12 bases between them. Germline values: CDR1 SEHNR, CDR2 FQNEAQ (reference sequence). CDR3 bases: TGTGCCAGCAGCGCGGGGCTGCGGGAGCAGTACTTC. Its protein product is CASSAGLREQYF.

This clonotype has just a few counts. V is TRBV29-1 and J is TRBJ2-1; 7 positions agree with TRBD2. J was trimmed by 8 bases and V by 6 bases; bases with no gene match: 16. The CDR3 is made up of 15 amino acids. From germline, CDR1 is SQVTM and CDR2 ANQGSEA. The CDR3 protein is CSVAGTTLFGDEQFF. For the CDR3, the DNA is TGCAGCGTCGCCGGGACTACTTTATTCGGGGATGAGCAGTTCTTC.

The chain is built from TRBV20-1 and TRBJ1-4, with 8 bases that match TRBD1. The V segment lost 6 bases and the J segment 10 bases; nucleotides outside the gene matches: 4. Germline CDR1 DFQATT, CDR2 SNEGSKA (reference sequence). The CDR3 consists of 11 residues. The CDR3 loop is CSAFDRGKLFF. As DNA, the CDR3 is TGCAGTGCGTTTGACAGGGGAAAACTGTTTTTT.

This clonotype was counted ten times or more. V usage is TRBV6-2 or TRBV6-3 and J usage is TRBJ2-1, with D tentatively TRBD1 (5 bases). The CDR3 loop spans 16 amino acids. The V gene's germline CDR1 is MNHEY and CDR2 SVGEGT. Trimming pared 4 bases from V and 2 bases from J, leaving 15 bases between. The CDR3 coding sequence is TGTGCCAGCAGTTCCCGTTGGGGCGGTCCCTACAATGAGCAGTTCTTC. Translated, it gives CASSSRWGGPYNEQFF.

In regard to this clonotype: This may stem from a read error, because a much larger clone lies one nucleotide away. V and J are TRBV11-2 and TRBJ2-3; D not certain. Per germline, CDR1 SGHAT and CDR2 FQNNGV. CDR3 length equals 14 residues. CDR3 amino acids: CTSSFGAYTDTQYF. CDR3 DNA: TGTACCAGCAGCTTCGGCGCATACACAGATACGCAGTATTTT.

This clonotype appeared many times. J is TRBJ2-1 and V is TRBV12-3 or TRBV12-4; TRBD1 matches 7 bases. The CDR3 length is 16 residues. Trimming at V came to 5 bases and at J to 3 bases, leaving 10 bases not matched to a gene. CDR3 in amino acids: CASSLTTGNFYNEQFF. CDR3 nucleotides: TGTGCCAGCAGTCTAACGACAGGGAATTTCTACAATGAGCAGTTCTTC.

V gene TRBV20-1 combines with J gene TRBJ2-1; TRBD2 agrees at 14 bases. CDR1 is DFQATT and CDR2 is SNEGSKA in the germline V gene (reference sequence). CDR3 length: 15 residues. The V and J ends lost 6 bases and 7 bases, in that order; junction bases with no gene match: 8. The CDR3 sequence: CSATGTSGRKNEQFF. DNA of the CDR3: TGCAGTGCAACCGGGACTAGCGGGAGAAAGAATGAGCAGTTCTTC.

The genes are TRBV9 and TRBJ2-1, with 9 bases fitting TRBD2. The ends lost 0 bases at V and 7 bases at J; junction bases unmatched: 8. Germline assignment: CDR1 SGDLS and CDR2 YYNGEE. The CDR3 length is 16 residues. This chain's CDR3 is CASSVVGLAGTNEQFF. The DNA of the CDR3 is TGTGCCAGCAGCGTAGTTGGGCTAGCGGGAACTAATGAGCAGTTCTTC.

The J gene is TRBJ2-1, the V gene TRBV25-1; 9 positions agree with TRBD1. Per germline, CDR1 MGHDK and CDR2 SYGVNS. The CDR3 runs to 15 residues. The trim removed 3 bases at V and 8 bases at J, leaving 8 bases unmatched. CDR3 residues: CASSDPGTGRDEQFF. In DNA, the CDR3 is TGTGCCAGCAGTGACCCCGGGACAGGGAGAGATGAGCAGTTCTTC. Together with reference TRBV25-1 and TRBJ2-1, the CDR3 gives the full variable domain: EADIYQTPRYLVIGTGKKITLECSQTMGHDKMYWYQQDPGMELHLIHYSYGVNSTEKGDLSSESTVSRIRTEHFPLTLESARPSHTSQYLCASSDPGTGRDEQFFGPGTRLTVL.

This clonotype was observed a few times. The DNA of the CDR3 is TGTGCCACCAGCGCTCGAGTTTCCGAGCTGTTTTTT. Amino acids: CATSARVSELFF. This rearrangement joins TRBV24-1 to TRBJ2-2, with D uncertain. From germline, CDR1 is KGHDR and CDR2 SFDVKD. This CDR3 spans 12 amino acids. V was pared by 7 bases and J by 11 bases, with 13 bases between.

V and J are TRBV20-1 and TRBJ2-1; TRBD2 aligns across 7 bases. CDR3 length: 15 residues. Unmatched junction bases numbered 12, after V lost 5 bases and J lost 5 bases. CDR1 DFQATT and CDR2 SNEGSKA come from the germline V gene (reference sequence). DNA of the CDR3: TGCAGTGCTGGCCCGCCGGGACTACAAGACAATGAGCAGTTCTTC. Its protein product is CSAGPPGLQDNEQFF.

This clonotype was counted ten times or more. The V and J genes are TRBV5-1 and TRBJ2-5; TRBD1 matches at 7 bases. This CDR3 has 14 amino acids. Germline CDR1 is SGHRS and CDR2 is YFSETQ. The V and J ends lost 4 bases and 2 bases, in that order; junction bases with no gene match: 5. CDR3 protein: CASSPTGSQETQYF. CDR3 nucleotides: TGCGCCAGCAGCCCGACAGGGTCGCAAGAGACCCAGTACTTC.

This clonotype came up a few times. The chain combines TRBV20-1 with TRBJ2-4; 7 nucleotides match TRBD2. The CDR3 runs to 14 residues. V lost 0 bases and J lost 8; bases outside the gene matches: 7. CDR1 and CDR2 from the germline V gene are DFQATT and SNEGSKA (reference sequence). CDR3 sequence reads: CSARDWGGRHIQYF. The CDR3 bases are TGCAGTGCTAGAGATTGGGGGGGGAGGCACATTCAGTACTTC.

J is TRBJ1-2 and V is TRBV12-3 or TRBV12-4, with D maybe TRBD1 (6 bases). V was cut by 6 bases and J by 8 bases, with 13 bases left in between. The CDR3 has 12 residues. CDR3 amino acids: CASRGQLSGYTF. In DNA, the CDR3 is TGTGCCAGCAGGGGACAATTGAGCGGCTACACCTTC.

This clonotype was seen a few times. The genes are TRBV12-3 or TRBV12-4 and TRBJ1-2; 9 nucleotides match TRBD1. The V and J ends lost 5 bases and 4 bases, in that order; junction bases with no gene match: 5. CDR3 length: 14 residues. CDR3 in amino acids: CASSRGQGVYGYTF. In DNA, the CDR3 is TGTGCCAGCAGTAGGGGACAGGGTGTCTATGGCTACACCTTC.

This clonotype was counted a few times. The chain joins TRBV4-3 to TRBJ2-1; no definite D call. CDR1 and CDR2 from the germline V gene are LGHNA and YSLEER. Trimming removed 0 bases at V and 7 bases at J, with 13 bases between. The CDR3 length is 15 residues. The CDR3 loop is CASSQDWASANEQFF. CDR3 coding DNA: TGCGCCAGCAGCCAAGATTGGGCTAGTGCGAATGAGCAGTTCTTC.

This clonotype has only a few counts. This rearrangement joins TRBV15 to TRBJ2-7; D call uncertain. This CDR3 is built from 14 residues. Germline CDR1 LNHNV, CDR2 YYDKDF (reference sequence). V shed 0 bases and J shed 2 bases, with 8 bases lying between them. CDR3 loop: CATSRDRWAYEQYF. CDR3 DNA sequence: TGTGCCACCAGCAGAGATCGATGGGCCTACGAGCAGTACTTC.

Concerning this clonotype: The junction departs from the called germline gene at one end, perhaps through a read error. The chain couples TRBV4-1 to TRBJ2-7; D may match TRBD1 or TRBD2 (5 bases each). Germline V gene data show CDR1 as MGHRA and CDR2 as YSYEKL. There are 14 residues in the CDR3. For the CDR3, the DNA is TGCGCCAGCAGCCGTGGGACCACCAACTACGCGCAGTACTTC. This encodes CASSRGTTNYAQYF.

In its sample, this clonotype was seen a few times. The chain combines TRBV15 with TRBJ2-7; D not resolved. Germline V gives CDR1 LNHNV, CDR2 YYDKDF (reference sequence). The CDR3 contains 12 residues. The germline V and J ends were trimmed by 3 bases and 7 bases, with 10 bases remaining between them. In nucleotides, the CDR3 is TGTGCCACCAGCAGGGATTACGGGGAGCAGTACTTC. Its protein is CATSRDYGEQYF.

The table lists this clonotype with many counts. This chain uses TRBV5-1 with TRBJ2-1, with D possibly TRBD1 on 8 matching bases. The CDR3 runs 13 residues. Per germline, CDR1 SGHRS and CDR2 YFSETQ. Trimming shortened V by 5 bases and J by 10 bases, and 16 bases separated the two germline ends. The chain's CDR3 is CASSRGQGGEQFF. The CDR3 region has the DNA TGCGCCAGCAGTCGAGGACAGGGAGGGGAGCAGTTCTTC.

This clonotype was counted many times. The chain is built from TRBV27 and TRBJ1-1; possible D gene TRBD1, 5 bases. V lost 5 bases, J lost 3 bases, and 13 bases lay in between. Germline assignment: CDR1 MNHEY and CDR2 SMNVEV (reference sequence). The CDR3 is made up of 14 amino acids. This CDR3 reads CASSPTGTYTEAFF. The CDR3 DNA sequence: TGTGCCAGCAGTCCGACCGGGACGTACACTGAAGCTTTCTTT.